The T cell receptor beta chain under discussion was sequenced for a study of blood T cell repertoires in COVID-19. Clones were read by immunoSEQ multiplex PCR, and TCRdb kept only the in-frame ones, dropping some. Here the sample spans about 440,000 clones, roughly 85% being singletons. The CDR3 covers 16 residues. In germline, CDR1 is LGHDT, CDR2 YNNKEL (reference sequence). V lost 4 bases to trimming and J lost 0 bases, with 12 bases between them. The specimen was PBMCs or T cells enriched from blood (not recorded which). This TCR came from a woman between 18 and 30 years old with acute COVID-19. The J gene is TRBJ1-4, the V gene TRBV3-1 (or the pseudogene TRBV3-2); D gene unclear. CDR3 sequence: CASSRALSATNEKLFF. Here the CDR3 DNA reads TGTGCCAGCAGCCGGGCTCTCAGTGCAACTAATGAAAAACTGTTTTTT.